A single sample is the source of the 23 T cell receptor beta chains below, sequenced in a study of T cell responses to AZD1222 COVID-19 vaccine. The assay was immunoSEQ multiplex PCR, and TCRdb's table has in-frame clones only and misses some. The table includes 95,000 to 100,000 clones, roughly nine tenths detected once. Sample: peripheral blood, taken on day 0 of AZD1222 vaccination. The receptor set was obtained from an adult in good health.

The rearrangement uses TRBV6-6 and TRBJ1-3; a possible D gene is TRBD1 (5 bases). In germline, CDR1 is MNHNY, CDR2 SVGAGI (reference sequence). V lost 6 bases and J 4 bases, leaving 10 bases between the germline ends. This CDR3 region has 13 residues. The CDR3 nucleotides read TGTGCCAGCAGCCCCACAGGCGGAAACACCATATATTTT. It yields the protein CASSPTGGNTIYF.

This sequence joins TRBV9 and TRBJ2-1; D unresolved. The CDR3 length is 14 residues. The germline CDR1 and CDR2 sequences are SGDLS and YYNGEE. V lost 0 bases to trimming and J lost 4 bases, with 8 bases between them. CDR3 sequence reads: CASSVGNPYNEQFF. In DNA, the CDR3 is TGTGCCAGCAGCGTAGGCAACCCTTACAATGAGCAGTTCTTC.

The chain employs TRBV5-1 and TRBJ2-1; the match to TRBD2 covers 7 bases. Germline V CDR1 and CDR2: SGHRS, YFSETQ. V trimming: 5 bases; J trimming: 5 bases; junction bases outside the gene matches: 10. CDR3 size: 15 residues. Here the CDR3 DNA reads TGCGCCAGCAGTATTAGCGGGTTTTGGGACAATGAGCAGTTCTTC. This codes for CASSISGFWDNEQFF.

The rearrangement joins TRBV19 to TRBJ2-2; possible D gene TRBD2, 5 bases. CDR3 length: 16 residues. V was shortened by 6 bases and J by 6 bases, with 20 bases between the two germline ends. CDR1 is LNHDA, CDR2 SQIVND, per germline (reference sequence). For the CDR3, the DNA is TGTGCCAGTAGGTCCCCGCCCCCCGTGCGGGCCGGGGAGCTGTTTTTT. Its translation is CASRSPPPVRAGELFF.

The chain employs TRBV5-5 and TRBJ1-4, with no clear D. Germline V gene sequence: CDR1 SGHKS, CDR2 YYEKEE (reference sequence). The CDR3 contains 13 residues. V lost 1 base, J lost 8 bases, and 9 bases lay in between. CDR3 amino acids: CASSLYGEEKLFF. For the CDR3, the DNA is TGTGCCAGCAGCTTGTATGGGGAGGAAAAACTGTTTTTT.

The chain links TRBV11-2 to TRBJ1-2; D might be TRBD1 (5 bases). This CDR3 region has 13 residues. V shed 8 bases and J shed 3 bases, with 13 bases lying between them. CDR1 and CDR2 from the germline V gene are SGHAT and FQNNGV. CDR3 in DNA: TGTGCCAGCGCCTACGGGGCGGACTATGGCTACACCTTC. It specifies CASAYGADYGYTF.

This rearrangement joins TRBV30 to TRBJ1-2, with 8 nucleotides matching TRBD1. Germline CDR1 and CDR2: GTSNPN and SVGIG (reference sequence). V shed 3 bases and J 8 bases; nucleotides not matched to a gene: 8. The CDR3 extends over 13 amino acids. The CDR3 here is CAWSRTGRLGYTF. In nucleotides, the CDR3 is TGTGCCTGGAGCCGGACAGGGCGTCTCGGCTACACCTTC.

The rearrangement links TRBV21-1 to TRBJ1-5. TRBV21-1 is a documented pseudogene. This CDR3 spans 14 amino acids. CDR3 region: CASSKAGDNQPQHF. The CDR3 DNA reads as TGTGCCAGCAGCAAAGCAGGCGACAATCAGCCCCAGCATTTT.

The chain is built from TRBV19 and TRBJ1-2, with TRBD1 matching over 7 bases. This CDR3 has 14 amino acids. The ends lost 5 bases at V and 2 bases at J; junction bases unmatched: 5. Germline V gene lookup returns CDR1 LNHDA and CDR2 SQIVND (reference sequence). Here the CDR3 reads CASSPQGQNYGYTF. CDR3 coding DNA: TGTGCCAGTAGTCCCCAGGGACAGAACTATGGCTACACCTTC.

A word on this clone: Other nucleotide sequences in the sample specify the same CDR3. V usage is TRBV4-1 and J usage is TRBJ1-1, with D hard to call. V was cut by 3 bases and J by 6 bases, with 8 bases left in between. Germline CDR1 MGHRA, CDR2 YSYEKL. The CDR3 contains 12 residues. CDR3 protein: CASSQGGAEAFF. The CDR3 DNA reads TGCGCCAGCAGCCAGGGTGGCGCTGAAGCTTTCTTT.

In the case of this clone: This specimen includes other DNA sequences encoding the same CDR3. J is TRBJ1-3 and V is TRBV28; D possibly corresponds to TRBD1 (5 bases). Trimming removed 7 bases at V and 2 bases at J, with 9 bases between. CDR3 length: 13 residues. Looked up from germline, CDR1 is MDHEN and CDR2 is SYDVKM. The CDR3 nucleotides are TGTGCCAGCACCGGGGGTGCTGGAAACACCATATATTTT. Its protein is CASTGGAGNTIYF.

This chain joins TRBV18 and TRBJ1-1; 11 bases line up with TRBD1. Trimming removed 4 bases from V and 1 base from J; junction bases left unmatched: 5. In germline, CDR1 is KGHSH, CDR2 LQKENI. This CDR3 spans 16 amino acids. CDR3 bases: TGTGCCAGCTCACTCGGGACAGGGGGGGCGAACACTGAAGCTTTCTTT. Translating it yields CASSLGTGGANTEAFF.

The chain combines TRBV29-1 with TRBJ2-1; 8 nucleotides line up with TRBD2. The germline V gene has CDR1 SQVTM and CDR2 ANQGSEA. The CDR3 consists of 14 residues. The ends lost 4 bases at V and 0 bases at J; junction bases unmatched: 2. CDR3 sequence: CSVASGSSYNEQFF. Written as DNA, the CDR3 is TGCAGCGTTGCAAGCGGGAGCTCCTACAATGAGCAGTTCTTC.

The chain uses TRBV5-5 and TRBJ1-6; D is possibly TRBD1 (5 bases). Germline CDR1 and CDR2: SGHKS and YYEKEE (reference sequence). V was trimmed by 1 base and J by 7 bases, leaving 15 bases between them. The CDR3 length is 16 residues. The CDR3 nucleotides are TGTGCCAGCAGCTTGTTCAGGGTAGGAGGCAATTCACCCCTCCACTTT. Translation gives CASSLFRVGGNSPLHF.

The chain uses TRBV3-1 (or the pseudogene TRBV3-2) and TRBJ1-1; the D is unclear. Looked up from germline, CDR1 is LGHDT and CDR2 is YNNKEL (reference sequence). V was pared by 4 bases and J by 5 bases, with 8 bases between. This CDR3 has 12 residues. CDR3 amino acids: CASSLRGTEAFF. CDR3 sequence (DNA): TGTGCCAGCAGCCTCCGTGGGACTGAAGCTTTCTTT.

J is TRBJ2-7 and V is TRBV12-3 or TRBV12-4; 7 nucleotides align to TRBD1. V trimming: 1 base; J trimming: 13 bases; junction bases outside the gene matches: 4. This CDR3 comprises 11 residues. Here the CDR3 reads CASSLGRDSYF. CDR3 sequence (DNA): TGTGCCAGCAGTTTAGGCCGGGACAGTTACTTC.

The chain couples TRBV4-2 to TRBJ1-4; a weak D match, TRBD1 (5 bases). CDR3 length: 15 residues. Germline CDR1 LGHNA, CDR2 YNFKEQ. V was clipped by 3 bases and J by 8 bases, with 16 bases between them. CDR3 sequence: CASSQVTGFGEKLFF. CDR3 in DNA: TGTGCCAGCAGCCAGGTAACAGGTTTCGGCGAAAAACTGTTTTTT.

The chain carries TRBV19 and TRBJ1-6, with 8 bases aligning to TRBD1. Looked up from germline, CDR1 is LNHDA and CDR2 is SQIVND (reference sequence). CDR3 size: 13 residues. The V gene end was trimmed by 7 bases and the J gene end by 10 bases; junction bases not matched to a gene: 6. The CDR3 DNA reads TGTGCCAGTATTGGACAGGGTGCATCACCCCTCCACTTT. Protein sequence: CASIGQGASPLHF.

In DNA form, the CDR3 reads TGTGCCAGCTCACCGGGACAACAAGAGACCCAGTACTTC. Translating it yields CASSPGQQETQYF. The chain uses TRBV18 and TRBJ2-5, with TRBD1 as a possible D gene (6 bases). V was pared by 3 bases and J by 2 bases, with 7 bases between. CDR3 length: 13 amino acids. In germline, CDR1 is KGHSH, CDR2 LQKENI.

This clone showed up just a few times. This rearrangement joins TRBV3-1 (or the pseudogene TRBV3-2) to TRBJ2-5; the D gene is possibly TRBD1 (6 bases). The germline CDR1 and CDR2 sequences are LGHDT and YNNKEL (reference sequence). The CDR3 is made up of 14 amino acids. V gave up 0 bases and J gave up 7 bases, with 12 bases separating them. CDR3 in amino acids: CASSQDVPRGTQYF. Written as DNA, the CDR3 is TGTGCCAGCAGCCAAGATGTTCCCAGGGGGACCCAGTACTTC.

V and J are TRBV19 and TRBJ2-1; 11 nucleotides align to TRBD1. CDR1 and CDR2 (germline): LNHDA, SQIVND (reference sequence). Unmatched junction bases numbered 2, after V lost 4 bases and J lost 3 bases. The CDR3 sequence is 15 residues long. The CDR3 reads CASSKDRGLYNEQFF. CDR3 bases: TGTGCCAGTAGTAAGGACAGGGGGCTCTACAATGAGCAGTTCTTC.

The chain has TRBV19 and TRBJ1-3; D gene uncertain. The germline V gene has CDR1 LNHDA and CDR2 SQIVND (reference sequence). The CDR3 totals 15 residues. V lost 3 bases and J 2 bases, leaving 11 bases between the germline ends. The CDR3 loop is CASSIQEIAGNTIYF. In nucleotides, the CDR3 is TGTGCCAGTAGTATCCAGGAGATTGCTGGAAACACCATATATTTT.

In regard to this clone: Other DNA sequences in this specimen translate into the identical CDR3. V gene TRBV28 combines with J gene TRBJ1-3; D possibly corresponds to TRBD1 (6 bases). Germline V gives CDR1 MDHEN, CDR2 SYDVKM. This CDR3 spans 16 amino acids. Trimming removed 6 bases from V and 0 bases from J, with 15 bases in between. In DNA, the CDR3 is TGTGCCAGCAGCCTTCCGGGACAACGCTCTGGAAACACCATATATTTT. Encoded protein: CASSLPGQRSGNTIYF.